This T cell receptor beta chain was documented in a study of T cell responses to AZD1222 COVID-19 vaccine. Remarks on this clone: Its specificity is unknown.

General study points: Only 5 to 7 AZD1222 recipients tested seropositive at baseline.

Germline trimming cut 8 bases from V and 5 bases from J; bases unmatched to any gene: 7. Germline values: CDR1 SEHNR, CDR2 FQNEAQ (reference sequence). This CDR3 is built from 14 residues. Assay used: immunoSEQ multiplex PCR; TCRdb lists only in-frame clones, some missing. The sample lists approximately 160,000 clones, about 91% occurring once. The chain employs TRBV7-9 and TRBJ2-7; TRBD2 aligns across 12 bases. The sample consisted of peripheral blood, taken on day 0 of AZD1222 vaccination. The sequence was obtained from an adult in good health. The CDR3 nucleotides read TGTGCCAGCCGCCTGACTAGCGGGAGAAACGAGCAGTACTTC. As protein: CASRLTSGRNEQYF.